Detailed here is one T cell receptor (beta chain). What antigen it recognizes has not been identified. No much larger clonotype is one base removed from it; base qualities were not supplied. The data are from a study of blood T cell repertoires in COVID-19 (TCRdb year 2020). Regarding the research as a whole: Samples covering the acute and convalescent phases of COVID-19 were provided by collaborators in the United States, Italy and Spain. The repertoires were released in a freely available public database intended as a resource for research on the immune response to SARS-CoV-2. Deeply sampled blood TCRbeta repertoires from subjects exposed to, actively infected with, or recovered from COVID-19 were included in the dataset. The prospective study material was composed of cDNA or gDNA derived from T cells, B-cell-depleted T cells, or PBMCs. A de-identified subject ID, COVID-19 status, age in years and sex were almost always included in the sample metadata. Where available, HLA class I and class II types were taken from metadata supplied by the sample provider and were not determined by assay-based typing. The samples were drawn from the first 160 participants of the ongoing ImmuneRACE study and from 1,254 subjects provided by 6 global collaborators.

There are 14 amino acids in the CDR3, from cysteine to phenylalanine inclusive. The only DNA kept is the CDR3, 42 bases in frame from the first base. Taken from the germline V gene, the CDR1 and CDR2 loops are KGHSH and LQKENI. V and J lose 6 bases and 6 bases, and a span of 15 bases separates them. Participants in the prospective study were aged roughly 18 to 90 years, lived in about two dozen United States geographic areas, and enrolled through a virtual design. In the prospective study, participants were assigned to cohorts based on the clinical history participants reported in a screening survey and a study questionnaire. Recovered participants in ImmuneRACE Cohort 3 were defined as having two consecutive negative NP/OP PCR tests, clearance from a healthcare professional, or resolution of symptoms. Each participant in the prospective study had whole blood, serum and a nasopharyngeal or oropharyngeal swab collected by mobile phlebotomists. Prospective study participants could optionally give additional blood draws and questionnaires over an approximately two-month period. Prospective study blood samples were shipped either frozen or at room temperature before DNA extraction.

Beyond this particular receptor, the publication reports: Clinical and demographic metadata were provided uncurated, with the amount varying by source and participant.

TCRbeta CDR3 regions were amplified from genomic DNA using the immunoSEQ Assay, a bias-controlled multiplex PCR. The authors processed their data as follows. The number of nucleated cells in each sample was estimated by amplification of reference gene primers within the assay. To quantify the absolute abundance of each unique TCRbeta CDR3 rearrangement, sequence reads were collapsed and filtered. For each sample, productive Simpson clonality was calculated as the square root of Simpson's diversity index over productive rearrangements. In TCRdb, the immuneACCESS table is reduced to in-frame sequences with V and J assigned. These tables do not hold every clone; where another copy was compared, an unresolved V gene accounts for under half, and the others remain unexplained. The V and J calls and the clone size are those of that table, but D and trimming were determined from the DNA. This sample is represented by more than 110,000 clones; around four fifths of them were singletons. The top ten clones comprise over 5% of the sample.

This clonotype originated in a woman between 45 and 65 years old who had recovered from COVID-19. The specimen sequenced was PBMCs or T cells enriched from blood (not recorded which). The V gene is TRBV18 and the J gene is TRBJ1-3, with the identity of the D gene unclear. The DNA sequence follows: TGTGCCAGCTCGGCCGGTTACGGAGAAAACACCATATATTTT. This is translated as CASSAGYGENTIYF.